The 4 T cell receptor beta chains listed next were all sequenced from one sample in a study of stem cell transplantation in POMP-related autoinflammatory disease. Clones were read by immunoSEQ multiplex PCR, and TCRdb kept only the in-frame ones, dropping some. This table holds about 26,000 clones, 82% found once. The sample was CD4+ T cells from PBMCs, taken before stem cell transplantation. Receptors originate from a human donor with POMP-related autoinflammation and immune dysregulation (PRAID).

The chain is built from TRBV4-1 and TRBJ1-1; a weak D match, TRBD1 (5 bases). Germline V lookup: CDR1 MGHRA, CDR2 YSYEKL. The CDR3 has 16 amino acids. V lost 0 bases to trimming and J lost 5 bases, with 16 bases between them. CDR3 nucleotide sequence: TGCGCCAGCAGCCAAGATCTGGTGGGGGTTGGGACTGAAGCTTTCTTT. Translation gives CASSQDLVGVGTEAFF.

This clone was observed a few times. The chain employs TRBV2 and TRBJ1-1, with unresolved D. Between the trimmed V and J ends, which lost 5 bases and 0 bases, there was a span of 10 bases. The CDR3 spans 14 residues. CDR1 SNHLY and CDR2 FYNNEI come from the germline V gene. The CDR3 spells CASSPRLMNTEAFF. CDR3 coding DNA: TGTGCCAGCAGTCCTAGACTCATGAACACTGAAGCTTTCTTT.

The genes are TRBV15 and TRBJ1-2; tentative D call: TRBD1 (5 bases). From germline, CDR1 is LNHNV and CDR2 YYDKDF (reference sequence). CDR3 length: 14 amino acids. V lost 5 bases, J lost 7 bases, and 17 bases lay in between. The CDR3 DNA reads TGTGCCACCAGCGCCCGACAGCGCCCAGGTGGCTACACCTTC. Its protein is CATSARQRPGGYTF.

This clone was recorded only once. V is TRBV6-1 and J is TRBJ1-2; D is undetermined. This CDR3 has 14 residues. Trimming stripped 4 bases from V and 4 bases from J, with 13 bases between. CDR1 and CDR2 (germline): MNHNS, SASEGT. The CDR3 DNA reads as TGTGCCAGCAGTGCAAAGAGAGTCATCTATGGCTACACCTTC. It encodes CASSAKRVIYGYTF.